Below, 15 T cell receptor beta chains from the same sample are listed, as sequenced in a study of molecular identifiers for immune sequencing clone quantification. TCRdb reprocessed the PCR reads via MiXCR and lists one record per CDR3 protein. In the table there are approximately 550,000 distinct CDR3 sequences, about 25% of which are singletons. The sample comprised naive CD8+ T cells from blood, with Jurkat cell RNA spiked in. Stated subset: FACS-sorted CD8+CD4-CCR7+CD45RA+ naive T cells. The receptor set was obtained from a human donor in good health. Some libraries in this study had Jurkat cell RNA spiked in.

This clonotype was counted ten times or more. The CDR3 is CSASVQGAVDTQYF. The DNA for the CDR3 is TGCAGTGCTTCCGTACAGGGGGCTGTGGATACGCAGTATTTT. The chain links TRBV20-1 to TRBJ2-3, with 9 nucleotides matching TRBD1. CDR3 length: 14 residues. The V and J ends lost 5 bases and 6 bases, in that order; junction bases with no gene match: 9. Germline CDR1 reads DFQATT; CDR2 reads SNEGSKA (reference sequence).

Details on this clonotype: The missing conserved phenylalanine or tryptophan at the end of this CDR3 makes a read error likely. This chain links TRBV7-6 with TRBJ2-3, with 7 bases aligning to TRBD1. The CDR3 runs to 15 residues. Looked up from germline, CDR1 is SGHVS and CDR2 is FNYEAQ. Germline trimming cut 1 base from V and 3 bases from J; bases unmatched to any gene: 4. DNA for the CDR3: TGTGCCAGCAGCTTAGGCAGGGGGTGGACAGATACGCAGTATCTT. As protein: CASSLGRGWTDTQYL.

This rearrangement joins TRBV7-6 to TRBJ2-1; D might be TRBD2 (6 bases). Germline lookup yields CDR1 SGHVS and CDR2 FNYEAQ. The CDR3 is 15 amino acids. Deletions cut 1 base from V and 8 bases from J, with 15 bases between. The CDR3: CASSLVRTNFDEQFF. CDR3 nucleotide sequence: TGTGCCAGCAGCTTAGTTCGGACTAACTTCGATGAGCAGTTCTTC.

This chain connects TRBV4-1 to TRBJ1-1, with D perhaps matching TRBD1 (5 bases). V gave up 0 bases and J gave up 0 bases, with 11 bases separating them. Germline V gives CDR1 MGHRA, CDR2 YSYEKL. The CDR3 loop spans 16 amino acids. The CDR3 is CASSQDHYRMNTEAFF. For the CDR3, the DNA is TGCGCCAGCAGCCAAGATCATTACAGGATGAACACTGAAGCTTTCTTT.

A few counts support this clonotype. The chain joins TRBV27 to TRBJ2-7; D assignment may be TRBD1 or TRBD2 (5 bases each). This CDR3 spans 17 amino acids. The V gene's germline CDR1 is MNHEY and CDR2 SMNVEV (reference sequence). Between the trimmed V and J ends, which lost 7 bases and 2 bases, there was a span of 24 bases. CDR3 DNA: TGTGCCAGCAACAATAAGGGGACCAAGCCCCTCACCTACGAGCAGTACTTC. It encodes CASNNKGTKPLTYEQYF.

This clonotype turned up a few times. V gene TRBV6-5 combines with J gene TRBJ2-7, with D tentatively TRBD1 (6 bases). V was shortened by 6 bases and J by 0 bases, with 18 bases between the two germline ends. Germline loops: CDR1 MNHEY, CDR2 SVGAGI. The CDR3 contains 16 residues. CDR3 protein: CASSPTLQGSSYEQYF. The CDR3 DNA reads TGTGCCAGCAGCCCAACCCTACAGGGAAGCTCCTACGAGCAGTACTTC.

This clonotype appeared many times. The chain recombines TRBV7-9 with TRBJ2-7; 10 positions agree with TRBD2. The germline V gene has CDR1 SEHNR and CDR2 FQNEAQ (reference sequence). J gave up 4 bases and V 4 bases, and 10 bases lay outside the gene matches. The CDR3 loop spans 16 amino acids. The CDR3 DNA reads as TGTGCCAGCAGCTCGAGTCTAGCGGGGGCCGTATACGAGCAGTACTTC. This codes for CASSSSLAGAVYEQYF.

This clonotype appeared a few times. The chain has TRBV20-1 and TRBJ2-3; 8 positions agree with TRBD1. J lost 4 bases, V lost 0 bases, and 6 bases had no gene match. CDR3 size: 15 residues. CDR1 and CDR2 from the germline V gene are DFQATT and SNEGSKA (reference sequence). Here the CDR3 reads CSARDRDRRSDTQYF. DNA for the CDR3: TGCAGTGCTAGAGATCGGGACAGGCGGTCAGATACGCAGTATTTT.

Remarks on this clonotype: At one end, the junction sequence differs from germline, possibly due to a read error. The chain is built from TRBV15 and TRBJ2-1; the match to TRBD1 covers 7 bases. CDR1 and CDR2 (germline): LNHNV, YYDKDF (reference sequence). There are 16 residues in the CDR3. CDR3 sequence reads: CATRREAGGYWNEQFF. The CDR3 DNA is TGTGCCACCAGAAGAGAGGCAGGGGGTTACTGGAATGAGCAGTTCTTC.

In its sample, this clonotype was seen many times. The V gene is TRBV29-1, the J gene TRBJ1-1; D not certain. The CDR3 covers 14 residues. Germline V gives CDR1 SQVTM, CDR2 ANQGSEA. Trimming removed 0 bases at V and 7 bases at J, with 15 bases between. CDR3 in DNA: TGCAGCGTTGAAGAATGGGAACCCGAGGGTGAAGCTTTCTTT. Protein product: CSVEEWEPEGEAFF.

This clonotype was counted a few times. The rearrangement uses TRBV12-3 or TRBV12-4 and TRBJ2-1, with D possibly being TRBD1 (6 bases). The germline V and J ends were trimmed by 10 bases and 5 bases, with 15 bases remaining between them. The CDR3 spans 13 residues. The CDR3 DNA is TGTGCCATCAGGGGCCCTATGCACAATGAGCAGTTCTTC. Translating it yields CAIRGPMHNEQFF.

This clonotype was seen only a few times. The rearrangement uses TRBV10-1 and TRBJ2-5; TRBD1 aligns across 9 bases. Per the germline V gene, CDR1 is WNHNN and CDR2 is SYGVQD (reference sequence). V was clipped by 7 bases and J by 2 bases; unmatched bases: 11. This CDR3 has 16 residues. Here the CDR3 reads CASKTRTGARQETQYF. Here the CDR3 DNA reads TGCGCCAGCAAAACTCGGACAGGGGCCCGACAAGAGACCCAGTACTTC.

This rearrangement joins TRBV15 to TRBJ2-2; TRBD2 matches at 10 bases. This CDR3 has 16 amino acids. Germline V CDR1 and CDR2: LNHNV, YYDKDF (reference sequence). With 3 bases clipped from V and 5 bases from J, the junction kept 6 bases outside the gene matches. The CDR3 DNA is TGTGCCACCAGCAGCCGGAGAGCGGGGGGGACCGGGGAGCTGTTTTTT. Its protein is CATSSRRAGGTGELFF.

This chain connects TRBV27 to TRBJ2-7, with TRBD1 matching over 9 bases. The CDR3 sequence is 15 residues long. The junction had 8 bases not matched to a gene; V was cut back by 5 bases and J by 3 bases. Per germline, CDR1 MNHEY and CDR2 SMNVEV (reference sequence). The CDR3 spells CASSTPRTGDYEQYF. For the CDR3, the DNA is TGTGCCAGCAGTACCCCCCGGACAGGGGACTACGAGCAGTACTTC.

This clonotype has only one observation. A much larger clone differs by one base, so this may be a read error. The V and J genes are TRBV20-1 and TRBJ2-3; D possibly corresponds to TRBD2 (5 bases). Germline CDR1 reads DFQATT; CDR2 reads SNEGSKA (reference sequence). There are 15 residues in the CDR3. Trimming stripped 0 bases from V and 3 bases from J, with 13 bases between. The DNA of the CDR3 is TGCAGTGCTAGAGAATCCGAGACGGGAACAGATACGCAGTATTTT. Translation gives CSARESETGTDTQYF.